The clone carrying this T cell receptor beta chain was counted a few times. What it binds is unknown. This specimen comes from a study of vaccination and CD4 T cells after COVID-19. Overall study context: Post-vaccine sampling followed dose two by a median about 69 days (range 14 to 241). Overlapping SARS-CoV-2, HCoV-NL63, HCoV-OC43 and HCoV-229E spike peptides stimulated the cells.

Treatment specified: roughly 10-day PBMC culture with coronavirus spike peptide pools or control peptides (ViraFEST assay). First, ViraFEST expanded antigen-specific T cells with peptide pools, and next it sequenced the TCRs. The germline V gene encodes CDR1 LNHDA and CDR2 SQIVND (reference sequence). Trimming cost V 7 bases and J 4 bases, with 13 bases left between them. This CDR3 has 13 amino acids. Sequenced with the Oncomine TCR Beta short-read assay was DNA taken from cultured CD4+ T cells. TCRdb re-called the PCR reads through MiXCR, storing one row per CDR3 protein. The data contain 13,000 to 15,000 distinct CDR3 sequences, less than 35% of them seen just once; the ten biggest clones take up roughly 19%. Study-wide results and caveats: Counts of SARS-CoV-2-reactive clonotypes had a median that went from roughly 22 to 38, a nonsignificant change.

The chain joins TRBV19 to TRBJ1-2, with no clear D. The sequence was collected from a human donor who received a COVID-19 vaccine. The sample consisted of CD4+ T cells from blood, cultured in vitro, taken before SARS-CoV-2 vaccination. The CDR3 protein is CASKFPGSYGYTF. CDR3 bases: TGTGCCAGTAAATTTCCCGGGAGCTATGGCTACACCTTC.